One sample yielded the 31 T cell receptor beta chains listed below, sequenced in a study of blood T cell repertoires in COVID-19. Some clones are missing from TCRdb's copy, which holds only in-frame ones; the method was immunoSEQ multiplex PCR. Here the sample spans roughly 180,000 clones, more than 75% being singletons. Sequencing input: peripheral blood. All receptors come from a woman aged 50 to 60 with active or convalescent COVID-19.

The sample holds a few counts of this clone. The CDR3, as DNA: TGTGCCAGCAGCTCTCCGGGACAGGGAGTCTGGGGCTACACCTTC. The encoded protein is CASSSPGQGVWGYTF. This chain links TRBV2 with TRBJ1-2; 9 nucleotides match TRBD1. This CDR3 is 15 amino acids long. V trimming: 6 bases; J trimming: 8 bases; junction bases outside the gene matches: 13. CDR1 is SNHLY, CDR2 FYNNEI, per germline.

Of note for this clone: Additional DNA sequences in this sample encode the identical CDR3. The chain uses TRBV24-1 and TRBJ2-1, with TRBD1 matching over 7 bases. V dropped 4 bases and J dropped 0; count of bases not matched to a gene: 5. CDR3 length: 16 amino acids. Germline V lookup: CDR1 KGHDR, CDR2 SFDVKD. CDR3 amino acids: CATSDPTGSSYNEQFF. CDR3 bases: TGTGCCACCAGTGACCCGACAGGGAGCTCCTACAATGAGCAGTTCTTC.

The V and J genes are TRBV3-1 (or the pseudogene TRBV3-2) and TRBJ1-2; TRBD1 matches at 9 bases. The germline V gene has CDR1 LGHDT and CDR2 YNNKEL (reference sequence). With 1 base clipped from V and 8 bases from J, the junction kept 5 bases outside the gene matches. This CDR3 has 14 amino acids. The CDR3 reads CASSQGQGVVGYTF. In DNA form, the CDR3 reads TGTGCCAGCAGCCAAGGACAGGGGGTGGTGGGCTACACCTTC.

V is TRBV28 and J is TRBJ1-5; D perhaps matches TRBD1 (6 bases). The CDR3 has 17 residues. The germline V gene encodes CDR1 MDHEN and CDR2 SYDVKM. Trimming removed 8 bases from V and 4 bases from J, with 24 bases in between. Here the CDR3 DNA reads TGTGCCAGCCTGCAGGTGACAGGTCTAGACTTTAATCAGCCCCAGCATTTT. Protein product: CASLQVTGLDFNQPQHF.

The CDR3 nucleotides read TGTGCCAGCGGTCCCGGGACTGGAGGATGGGAGACCCAGTACTTC. Protein sequence: CASGPGTGGWETQYF. The chain uses TRBV6-5 and TRBJ2-5; a weak D match, TRBD2 (6 bases). With 8 bases removed from V and 5 bases from J, the gap between germline ends came to 21 bases. In germline, CDR1 is MNHEY, CDR2 SVGAGI. This CDR3 has 15 residues.

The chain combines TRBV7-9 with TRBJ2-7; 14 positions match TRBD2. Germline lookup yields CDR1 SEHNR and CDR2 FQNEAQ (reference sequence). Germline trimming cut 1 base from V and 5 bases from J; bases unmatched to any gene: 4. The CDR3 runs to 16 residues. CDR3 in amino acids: CASSLGTSGGFDEQYF. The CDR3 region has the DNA TGTGCCAGCAGCTTAGGGACTAGCGGGGGGTTCGACGAGCAGTACTTC.

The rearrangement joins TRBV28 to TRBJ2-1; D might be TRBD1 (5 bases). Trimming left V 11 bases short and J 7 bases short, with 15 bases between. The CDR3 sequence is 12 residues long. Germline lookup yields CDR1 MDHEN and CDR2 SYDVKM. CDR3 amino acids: CAGAGLGNEQFF. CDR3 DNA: TGTGCCGGCGCAGGGTTGGGTAATGAGCAGTTCTTC.

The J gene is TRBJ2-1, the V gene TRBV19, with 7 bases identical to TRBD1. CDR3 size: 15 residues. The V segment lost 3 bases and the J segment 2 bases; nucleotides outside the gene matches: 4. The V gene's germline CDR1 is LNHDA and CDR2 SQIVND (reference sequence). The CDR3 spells CASSITGDTYNEQFF. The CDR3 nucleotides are TGTGCCAGTAGTATTACAGGGGACACCTACAATGAGCAGTTCTTC.

The CDR3 sequence: CASSLAGGQYF. The CDR3 DNA is TGTGCCAGCAGTTTAGCGGGAGGGCAGTACTTC. The chain uses TRBV28 and TRBJ2-7; 8 positions agree with TRBD2. Germline loops: CDR1 MDHEN, CDR2 SYDVKM. The V gene end was trimmed by 2 bases and the J gene end by 9 bases; junction bases not matched to a gene: 0. The CDR3 contains 11 residues.

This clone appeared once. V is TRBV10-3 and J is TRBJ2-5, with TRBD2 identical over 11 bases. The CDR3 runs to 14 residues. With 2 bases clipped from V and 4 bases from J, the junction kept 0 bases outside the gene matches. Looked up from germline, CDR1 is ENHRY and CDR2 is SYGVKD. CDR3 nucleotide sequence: TGTGCCATCAGTGAGACTAGCGGGAGAGAGACCCAGTACTTC. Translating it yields CAISETSGRETQYF.

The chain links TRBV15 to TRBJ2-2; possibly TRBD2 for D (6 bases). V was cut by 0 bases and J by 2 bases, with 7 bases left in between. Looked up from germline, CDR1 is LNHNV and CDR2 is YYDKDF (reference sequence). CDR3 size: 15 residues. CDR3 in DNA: TGTGCCACCAGCAGAGATACTAGCAACACCGGGGAGCTGTTTTTT. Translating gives CATSRDTSNTGELFF.

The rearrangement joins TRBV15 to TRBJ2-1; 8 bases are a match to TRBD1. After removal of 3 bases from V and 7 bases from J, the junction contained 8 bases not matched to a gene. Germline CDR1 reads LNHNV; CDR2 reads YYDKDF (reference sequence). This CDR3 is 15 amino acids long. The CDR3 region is CATSRAGQGRNEQFF. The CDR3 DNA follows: TGTGCCACCAGCAGGGCTGGACAGGGTAGGAATGAGCAGTTCTTC.

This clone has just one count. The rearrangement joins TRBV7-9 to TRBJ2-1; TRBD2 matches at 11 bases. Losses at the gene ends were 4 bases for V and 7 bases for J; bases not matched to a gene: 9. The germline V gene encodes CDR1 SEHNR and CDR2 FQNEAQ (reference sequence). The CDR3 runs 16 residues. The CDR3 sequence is CASSSVSGRAGNEQFF. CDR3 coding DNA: TGTGCCAGCAGCTCCGTTAGCGGGAGGGCCGGTAATGAGCAGTTCTTC.

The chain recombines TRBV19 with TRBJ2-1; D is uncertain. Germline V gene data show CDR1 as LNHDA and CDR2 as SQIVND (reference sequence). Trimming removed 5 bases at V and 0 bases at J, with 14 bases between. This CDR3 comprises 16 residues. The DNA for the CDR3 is TGTGCCAGTAGTGAATACCTCCTGAGCTCCTACAATGAGCAGTTCTTC. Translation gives CASSEYLLSSYNEQFF. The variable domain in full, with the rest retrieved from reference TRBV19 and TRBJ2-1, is DGGITQSPKYLFRKEGQNVTLSCEQNLNHDAMYWYRQDPGQGLRLIYYSQIVNDFQKGDIAEGYSVSREKKESFPLTVTSAQKNPTAFYLCASSEYLLSSYNEQFFGPGTRLTVL.

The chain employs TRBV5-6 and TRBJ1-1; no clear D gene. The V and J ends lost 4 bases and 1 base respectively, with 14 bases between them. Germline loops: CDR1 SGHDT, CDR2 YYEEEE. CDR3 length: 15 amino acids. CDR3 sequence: CASSGRLGSNTEAFF. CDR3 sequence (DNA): TGTGCCAGCAGCGGGAGGTTGGGGTCGAACACTGAAGCTTTCTTT.

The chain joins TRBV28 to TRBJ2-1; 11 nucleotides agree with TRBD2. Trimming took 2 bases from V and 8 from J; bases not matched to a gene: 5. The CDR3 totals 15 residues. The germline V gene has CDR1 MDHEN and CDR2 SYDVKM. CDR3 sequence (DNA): TGTGCCAGCAGTTTAACTAGCGGGAGATGGGATGAGCAGTTCTTC. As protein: CASSLTSGRWDEQFF.

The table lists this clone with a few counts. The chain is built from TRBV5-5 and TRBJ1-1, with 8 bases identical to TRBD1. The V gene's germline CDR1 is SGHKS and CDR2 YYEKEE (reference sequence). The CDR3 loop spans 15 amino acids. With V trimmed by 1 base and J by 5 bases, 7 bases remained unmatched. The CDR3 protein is CASSLFGQGLTEAFF. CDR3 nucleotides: TGTGCCAGCAGCTTGTTTGGACAGGGATTGACTGAAGCTTTCTTT.

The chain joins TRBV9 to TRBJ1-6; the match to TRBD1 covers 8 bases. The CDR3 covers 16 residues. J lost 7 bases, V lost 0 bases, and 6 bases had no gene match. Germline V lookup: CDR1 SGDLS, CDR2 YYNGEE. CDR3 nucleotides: TGTGCCAGCAGCGTAGACCTACAGGGGGGGAATTCACCCCTCCACTTT. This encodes CASSVDLQGGNSPLHF.

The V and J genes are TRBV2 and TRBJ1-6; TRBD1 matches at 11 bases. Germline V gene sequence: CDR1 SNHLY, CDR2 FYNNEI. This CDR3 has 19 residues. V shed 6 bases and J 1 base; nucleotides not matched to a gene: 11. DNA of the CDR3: TGTGCCAGCAGCCGGGGACAGGGGGTCGGAGATTCCTATAATTCACCCCTCCACTTT. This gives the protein CASSRGQGVGDSYNSPLHF.

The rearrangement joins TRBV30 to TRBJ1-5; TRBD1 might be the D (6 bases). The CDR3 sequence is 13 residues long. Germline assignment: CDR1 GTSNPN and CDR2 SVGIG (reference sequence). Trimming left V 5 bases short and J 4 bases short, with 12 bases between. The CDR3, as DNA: TGTGCCTGGCAGGACAGTCTTAATCAGCCCCAGCATTTT. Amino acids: CAWQDSLNQPQHF.

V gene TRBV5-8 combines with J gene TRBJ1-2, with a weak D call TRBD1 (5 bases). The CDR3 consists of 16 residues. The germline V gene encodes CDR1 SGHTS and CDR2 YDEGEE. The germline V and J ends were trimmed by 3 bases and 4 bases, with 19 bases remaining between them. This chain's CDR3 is CASSSPGGGSPYGYTF. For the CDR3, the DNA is TGTGCCAGCAGCTCCCCCGGGGGAGGTTCCCCCTATGGCTACACCTTC.

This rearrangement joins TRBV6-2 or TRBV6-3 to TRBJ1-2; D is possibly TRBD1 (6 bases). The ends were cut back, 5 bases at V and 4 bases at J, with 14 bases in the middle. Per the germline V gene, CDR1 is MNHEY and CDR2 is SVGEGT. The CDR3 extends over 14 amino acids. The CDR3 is CASSMGSDSYGYTF. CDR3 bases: TGTGCCAGCAGTATGGGTTCGGACAGCTATGGCTACACCTTC.

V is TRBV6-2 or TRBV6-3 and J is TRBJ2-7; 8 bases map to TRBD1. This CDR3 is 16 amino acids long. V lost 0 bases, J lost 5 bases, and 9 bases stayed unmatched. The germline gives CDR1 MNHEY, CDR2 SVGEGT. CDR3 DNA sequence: TGTGCCAGCAGTTACTCGGACAGGGCTCCCCCCCACGAGCAGTACTTC. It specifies CASSYSDRAPPHEQYF.

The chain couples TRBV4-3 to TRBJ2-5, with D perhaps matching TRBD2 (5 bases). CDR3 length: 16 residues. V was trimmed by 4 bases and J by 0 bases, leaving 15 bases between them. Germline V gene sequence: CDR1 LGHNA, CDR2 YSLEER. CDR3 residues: CASSRNGRGDQETQYF. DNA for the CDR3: TGCGCCAGCAGCCGGAATGGACGGGGAGACCAAGAGACCCAGTACTTC.

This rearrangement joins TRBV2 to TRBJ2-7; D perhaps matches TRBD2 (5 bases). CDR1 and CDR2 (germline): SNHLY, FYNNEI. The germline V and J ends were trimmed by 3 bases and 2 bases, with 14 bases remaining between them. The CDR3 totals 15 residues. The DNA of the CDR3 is TGTGCCAGCAGTGAGTATTCGGCGGGTCCCTACGAGCAGTACTTC. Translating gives CASSEYSAGPYEQYF.

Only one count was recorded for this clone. CDR3 in amino acids: CASSPGVLRRNTEAFF. DNA for the CDR3: TGTGCCAGCAGCCCCGGCGTCCTAAGGAGGAACACTGAAGCTTTCTTT. The rearrangement joins TRBV4-2 to TRBJ1-1; D is unresolved. Germline values: CDR1 LGHNA, CDR2 YNFKEQ. The CDR3 has 16 residues. Trimming cost V 4 bases and J 1 base, with 16 bases left between them.

Here the CDR3 DNA reads TGCGCCAGCAGCTTGGGCAGACAGGGATCTGGAAACACCATATATTTT. Translating gives CASSLGRQGSGNTIYF. This chain links TRBV5-1 with TRBJ1-3; 7 bases are a match to TRBD1. The CDR3 is made up of 16 amino acids. The ends lost 0 bases at V and 1 base at J; junction bases unmatched: 4. Germline assignment: CDR1 SGHRS and CDR2 YFSETQ.

The CDR3 region is CASRSKGGVGTDTQYF. In DNA form, the CDR3 reads TGTGCCAGCAGGTCTAAAGGGGGGGTTGGCACAGATACGCAGTATTTT. The chain has TRBV3-1 (or the pseudogene TRBV3-2) and TRBJ2-3; possible D gene TRBD2, 7 bases. The CDR3 extends over 16 amino acids. Trimming removed 6 bases at V and 1 base at J, with 17 bases between. CDR1 and CDR2 from the germline V gene are LGHDT and YNNKEL (reference sequence).

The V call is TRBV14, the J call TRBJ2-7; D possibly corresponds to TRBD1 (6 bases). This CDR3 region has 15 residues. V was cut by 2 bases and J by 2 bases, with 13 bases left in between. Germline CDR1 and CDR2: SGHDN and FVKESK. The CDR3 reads CASSQFTGRTYEQYF. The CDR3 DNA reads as TGTGCCAGCAGCCAATTTACAGGGCGGACCTACGAGCAGTACTTC.

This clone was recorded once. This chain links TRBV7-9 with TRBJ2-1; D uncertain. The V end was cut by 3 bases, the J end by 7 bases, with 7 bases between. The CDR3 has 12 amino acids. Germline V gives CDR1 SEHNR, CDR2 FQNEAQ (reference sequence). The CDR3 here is CASSFEANEQFF. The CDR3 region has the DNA TGTGCCAGCAGCTTCGAGGCAAATGAGCAGTTCTTC.

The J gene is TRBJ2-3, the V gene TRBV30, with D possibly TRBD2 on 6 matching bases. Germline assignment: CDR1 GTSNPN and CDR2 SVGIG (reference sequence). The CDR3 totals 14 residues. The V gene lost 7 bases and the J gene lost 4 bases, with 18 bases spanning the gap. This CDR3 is CAFSPGGKADTQYF. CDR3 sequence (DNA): TGTGCCTTTTCCCCGGGCGGGAAAGCAGATACGCAGTATTTT.